One and the same sample provided the 18 T cell receptor beta chains below, sequenced in a study of control samples from healthy donors and cancer patients. Sequencing was performed with immunoSEQ multiplex PCR; in TCRdb, only in-frame clones are kept and a portion is missing. The data contain around 170,000 clones, around 90% of them singletons. Input material: blood. The receptors come from a woman between 45 and 60 years old in good health.

The CDR3 sequence: CASQTGSTGELFF. The CDR3 nucleotides read TGTGCCAGCCAGACAGGGAGCACCGGGGAGCTGTTTTTT. V gene TRBV6-5 combines with J gene TRBJ2-2, with TRBD1 matching 7 bases. CDR3 length: 13 residues. CDR1 MNHEY and CDR2 SVGAGI come from the germline V gene. Losses at the gene ends were 8 bases for V and 4 bases for J; bases not matched to a gene: 4.

The chain combines TRBV12-3 or TRBV12-4 with TRBJ1-1; 8 nucleotides align to TRBD1. The length of the CDR3 is 13 residues. Trimming cost V 1 base and J 9 bases; bases outside gene matches: 4. CDR3 coding DNA: TGTGCCAGCAGTTTAGGGGACAGGTATAAAGCTTTCTTT. This translates into CASSLGDRYKAFF.

The rearrangement joins TRBV6-2 or TRBV6-3 to TRBJ2-7; D is unresolved. The germline CDR1 and CDR2 sequences are MNHEY and SVGEGT. The CDR3 has 13 residues. Trimming removed 6 bases at V and 6 bases at J, with 15 bases between. The CDR3 reads CASSLRRQGEQYF. The CDR3 DNA sequence: TGTGCCAGCAGCCTACGTCGGCAAGGCGAGCAGTACTTC.

This chain links TRBV6-2 or TRBV6-3 with TRBJ1-5; 10 nucleotides align to TRBD1. The germline V gene has CDR1 MNHEY and CDR2 SVGEGT. The ends lost 4 bases at V and 0 bases at J; junction bases unmatched: 12. The CDR3 runs to 19 residues. CDR3 DNA: TGTGCCAGCAGTTCGGCTGGGACAGGGGTAATATATAGCAATCAGCCCCAGCATTTT. This sequence encodes CASSSAGTGVIYSNQPQHF.

The chain couples TRBV10-3 to TRBJ2-2; TRBD1 agrees at 10 bases. The V gene end was trimmed by 10 bases and the J gene end by 5 bases; junction bases not matched to a gene: 7. CDR3 length: 14 amino acids. Germline lookup yields CDR1 ENHRY and CDR2 SYGVKD. The CDR3 DNA follows: TGTGCCAGCACCGGGACAGGGGAGACCGGGGAGCTGTTTTTT. This sequence encodes CASTGTGETGELFF.

The J gene is TRBJ2-5, the V gene TRBV2; weak D call: TRBD1 (6 bases). The CDR3 spans 14 residues. V lost 7 bases and J lost 1, with 13 bases in between. Germline lookup yields CDR1 SNHLY and CDR2 FYNNEI. The CDR3 DNA reads TGTGCCAGCAAAGGCGGACAGACCCAAGAGACCCAGTACTTC. Its protein product is CASKGGQTQETQYF. The entire variable domain, with the rest obtained from reference TRBV2 and TRBJ2-5, is as follows: EPEVTQTPSHQVTQMGQEVILRCVPISNHLYFYWYRQILGQKVEFLVSFYNNEISEKSEIFDDQFSVERPDGSNFTLKIRSTKLEDSAMYFCASKGGQTQETQYFGPGTRLLVL.

This chain joins TRBV11-2 and TRBJ2-7; unclear D gene. V lost 1 base to trimming and J lost 0 bases, with 4 bases between them. The CDR3 is 13 residues long. CDR1 is SGHAT and CDR2 is FQNNGV in the germline V gene. The CDR3 loop reads CASSLGYSYEQYF. The DNA for the CDR3 is TGTGCCAGCAGCTTAGGCTACTCCTACGAGCAGTACTTC. The variable domain in full, with the rest retrieved from reference TRBV11-2 and TRBJ2-7, is EAGVAQSPRYKIIEKRQSVAFWCNPISGHATLYWYQQILGQGPKLLIQFQNNGVVDDSQLPKDRFSAERLKGVDSTLKIQPAKLEDSAVYLCASSLGYSYEQYFGPGTRLTVT.

The V gene is TRBV5-1, the J gene TRBJ2-3; the D call may be TRBD1 or TRBD2 (5 bases each). The ends were cut back, 3 bases at V and 4 bases at J, with 18 bases in the middle. This CDR3 has 16 amino acids. Per the germline V gene, CDR1 is SGHRS and CDR2 is YFSETQ. The chain's CDR3 is CASSYSGTQRADTQYF. For the CDR3, the DNA is TGCGCCAGCAGCTATTCCGGGACCCAACGGGCAGATACGCAGTATTTT.

V gene TRBV18 combines with J gene TRBJ1-5; D not resolved. The CDR3 runs to 13 residues. The V and J ends lost 5 bases and 5 bases respectively, with 10 bases between them. Germline CDR1 reads KGHSH; CDR2 reads LQKENI. The CDR3 is CASSTYVDQPQHF. CDR3 DNA: TGTGCCAGCTCAACCTACGTCGATCAGCCCCAGCATTTT. The complete variable domain, with remaining parts taken from reference TRBV18 and TRBJ1-5, reads NAGVMQNPRHLVRRRGQEARLRCSPMKGHSHVYWYRQLPEEGLKFMVYLQKENIIDESGMPKERFSAEFPKEGPSILRIQQVVRGDSAAYFCASSTYVDQPQHFGDGTRLSIL.

The gene calls are TRBV10-3 and TRBJ1-1; 9 nucleotides align to TRBD1. The V gene end was trimmed by 8 bases and the J gene end by 0 bases; junction bases not matched to a gene: 4. Per the germline V gene, CDR1 is ENHRY and CDR2 is SYGVKD. CDR3 length: 14 amino acids. CDR3 sequence (DNA): TGTGCCATCCGGGACAGGGTAGTGAACACTGAAGCTTTCTTT. Amino acids: CAIRDRVVNTEAFF.

The chain is built from TRBV5-4 and TRBJ2-7, with D perhaps matching TRBD2 (6 bases). Trimming stripped 2 bases from V and 1 base from J, with 13 bases between. The germline V gene encodes CDR1 SGHNT and CDR2 YYREEE (reference sequence). This CDR3 is built from 15 residues. The CDR3 region has the DNA TGTGCCAGCAGCTTACCGACTAGTGCGTCCTACGAGCAGTACTTC. This sequence encodes CASSLPTSASYEQYF.

The chain joins TRBV27 to TRBJ2-2; D gene ambiguous. The CDR3 has 12 amino acids. The V end was cut by 8 bases, the J end by 7 bases, with 11 bases between. Germline CDR1 and CDR2: MNHEY and SMNVEV (reference sequence). The CDR3 bases are TGTGCCAGCGTCTACCATGGCGGGGAGCTGTTTTTT. Its translation: CASVYHGGELFF.

The chain combines TRBV7-2 with TRBJ1-5; D is unresolved. Trimming took 2 bases from V and 2 from J, leaving 7 bases between them. This CDR3 has 14 amino acids. Germline V lookup: CDR1 SGHTA, CDR2 FQGNSA. The CDR3 reads CASSLSVRNQPQHF. In DNA form, the CDR3 reads TGTGCCAGCAGCTTATCGGTCCGCAATCAGCCCCAGCATTTT.

CDR3 nucleotide sequence: TGTGCCAGCAGTGAACCGACTTTCTACGAGCAGTACTTC. This codes for CASSEPTFYEQYF. The rearrangement uses TRBV6-1 and TRBJ2-7; D remains ambiguous. Trimming shortened V by 2 bases and J by 3 bases, and 8 bases separated the two germline ends. The CDR3 covers 13 residues. From germline, CDR1 is MNHNS and CDR2 SASEGT.

The chain employs TRBV9 and TRBJ1-2, with 11 positions matching TRBD1. This CDR3 is 18 amino acids long. CDR1 and CDR2 (germline): SGDLS, YYNGEE. V gave up 0 bases and J gave up 1 base; unmatched junction bases: 8. Written as DNA, the CDR3 is TGTGCCAGCAGCGTAGAGGCGGGACAGGGGGACCTTAACTATGGCTACACCTTC. It specifies CASSVEAGQGDLNYGYTF.

The chain is built from TRBV7-2 and TRBJ1-6; 7 bases map to TRBD1. V dropped 6 bases and J dropped 0; count of bases not matched to a gene: 5. Germline values: CDR1 SGHTA, CDR2 FQGNSA. This CDR3 has 16 residues. CDR3: CASRLTGSSYNSPLHF. CDR3 nucleotides: TGTGCCAGCAGATTGACAGGGAGCTCCTATAATTCACCCCTCCACTTT.

The CDR3 nucleotides read TGTGCCAGTAGGGGACTAGCGGGAGGCATTAGCAATGAGCAGTTCTTC. Amino acids: CASRGLAGGISNEQFF. The rearrangement joins TRBV19 to TRBJ2-1; TRBD2 matches 15 bases. Germline CDR1 LNHDA, CDR2 SQIVND (reference sequence). The CDR3 is 16 amino acids. The trim removed 6 bases at V and 6 bases at J, leaving 6 bases unmatched. Full variable domain (remainder filled in from reference TRBV19 and TRBJ2-1): DGGITQSPKYLFRKEGQNVTLSCEQNLNHDAMYWYRQDPGQGLRLIYYSQIVNDFQKGDIAEGYSVSREKKESFPLTVTSAQKNPTAFYLCASRGLAGGISNEQFFGPGTRLTVL.

This chain links TRBV3-1 (or the pseudogene TRBV3-2) with TRBJ2-3; 12 bases agree with TRBD2. J was trimmed by 6 bases and V by 4 bases; bases with no gene match: 11. The length of the CDR3 is 17 residues. Germline assignment: CDR1 LGHDT and CDR2 YNNKEL (reference sequence). The CDR3, as DNA: TGTGCCAGCAGCCGTTATCTAGCGGGGGGGGATGGGGATACGCAGTATTTT. Translating gives CASSRYLAGGDGDTQYF.